The present entry profiles one T cell receptor beta chain with its context. This specimen comes from a study of blood T cell repertoires in COVID-19. In the study's own analysis: It was from reference gene primer amplification that nucleated cell counts were estimated. Sequenced by immunoSEQ multiplex PCR; TCRdb stores in-frame clones only, minus some. V, J and clone size are taken as reported in that table, and D and trimming were inferred from the DNA itself. Seen here are more than 6,500 clones, around 86% observed once, and the top ten hold 16%. The sample comprised peripheral blood. This receptor was taken from a woman aged 60-75 years with active COVID-19.

CDR3 bases: TGCGCCAGCAGCGAGGAAACAGGGGGAACAGATACGCAGTATTTT. Its translation: CASSEETGGTDTQYF. The rearrangement joins TRBV5-1 to TRBJ2-3, with TRBD1 identical over 8 bases. The CDR3 runs to 15 residues. Germline V gene sequence: CDR1 SGHRS, CDR2 YFSETQ. The ends lost 4 bases at V and 3 bases at J; junction bases unmatched: 7.